The clone carrying this TCR beta chain was found a few times. TCRdb passed the RT-PCR reads through MiXCR, listing each CDR3 protein once. The table includes 900,000 to 1,000,000 distinct CDR3 sequences, 18% detected once. The germline gives CDR1 SGHDT, CDR2 YYEEEE. The CDR3 consists of 15 residues. Trimming cost V 4 bases and J 1 base, with 13 bases left between them. These data come from a study of patients and donors after allogeneic stem cell transplantation. The clonotype was recovered from a human donor who was either an allogeneic HSCT recipient or a stem cell or donor lymphocyte infusion donor (not recorded which). It is not recorded whose cells these are; they may come from a transplant donor. V is TRBV5-6 and J is TRBJ2-3, with D tentatively TRBD2 (7 bases). Sequencing was carried out using blood, either unsorted or a sorted T cell fraction (not recorded which). CDR3 nucleotides: TGTGCCAGCAGCCCGGCGGGGGCGCGCACAGATACGCAGTATTTT. Its protein is CASSPAGARTDTQYF.